This TCR beta chain was obtained from a study of cytomegalovirus exposure and HLA in healthy donors (dated by TCRdb to 2017 to 2019). The study in broad terms: The 550 to 750 repertoires of the first cohort and the 110 or so validation repertoires were produced on the same platform, according to a later analysis. In addition to the first cohort of 666 subjects, a separate validation cohort of about 120 different subjects was used. The study combined high-throughput TCR immunosequencing, statistical association of individual TCRs with disease status, and machine learning to predict cytomegalovirus infection status. The study was designed to test whether signatures of past pathogen exposure could be identified by cataloging public T cell receptors. Points the paper makes about the study in general: The study gave a list of some 150 TCR beta chains associated with cytomegalovirus. The authors suggested that the approach could potentially be extended to other disease states and immunological phenotypes. The classifier was reported to diagnose cytomegalovirus status with high specificity and sensitivity in both the original cohort and the validation cohort. Three of the identified cytomegalovirus-associated TCR beta chains were confirmed in vitro to be specific for cytomegalovirus antigens. A later analysis found that TCRs clustered in the first cohort also tended to co-occur in the 95 to 150 validation repertoires, with more than 90% of cluster scores above 0. A later analysis lacked HLA typing for the validation cohort, so it scored co-occurrence in that cohort across all 120 or so repertoires. While some public TCRs were present in many individuals, most TCR sequences turned up only very rarely across donors.

After removal of 5 bases from V and 2 bases from J, the junction retains 10 bases not matched to a gene. Based on the germline V gene, the CDR1 and CDR2 sequences are SGHTA and FQGNSA. Inclusive of the bounding cysteine and phenylalanine, the CDR3 is 17 residues long. Solely the CDR3 DNA is kept, with 51 bases framed from the first base. Preparation of the library involved the immunoSEQ multiplex PCR assay. For the original study's pipeline: A statistical classification framework was developed to diagnose cytomegalovirus status using the catalog of TCR beta chain sequences. The clones in this table, taken by TCRdb from immuneACCESS, are in-frame only. Not every clone is retained; where verified, under half of the shortfall comes from an unresolved V gene, and the cause of the rest is unknown. That table is the source of V, J and clone size, and D and trimming were worked out from the DNA. A total of 65,000 to 80,000 clones appear in this sample, approximately 94% of them only once. Jointly, the top ten make up 3% to 4% of the sample.

The donors were included in the validation cohort of some 120 subjects, a group kept apart from the roughly 700-subject first cohort. Note on this clone: Its antigen is still unknown. Per-nucleotide qualities are absent, and no much larger clonotype sits a single base away.

The chain links TRBV7-2 with TRBJ2-2; TRBD2 agrees with 8 junctional bases. Sequencing was carried out using PBMCs. The sequence was obtained from a woman aged 18-35 years in good health and CMV-seropositive. The DNA sequence reads TGTGCCAGCAGCCCGCCGGGGCGGGGGGCCAACACCGGGGAGCTGTTTTTT. Translated, this is CASSPPGRGANTGELFF.